These 23 T cell receptor beta chains were all obtained from the same sample, sequenced in a study of tumor-infiltrating lymphocytes in primary liver carcinoma. The template, around 520 ng total RNA, yielded TCR beta cDNA made with a constant-region primer. A slightly modified ARM-PCR protocol with three nested multiplex PCR rounds produced these TCR beta libraries. Two initial PCR rounds of about 11 cycles each paired TRBV1-TRBV30 forward primers with a C-beta reverse primer. TCRdb recomputed calls from the multiplex PCR reads with MiXCR, one row per CDR3 protein. In the table there are roughly 48,000 distinct CDR3 sequences, roughly 77% of which are singletons. Investigators took RNA and DNA out together from roughly 21-30 mg of unsorted bulk tissue. Sequenced input: liver tumor tissue from sampling region 3. Subset given: tumor region T3, left-lateral pole. These receptors were collected from a man aged 35 to 55 with primary liver carcinoma and hepatitis B virus infection.

In regard to this clonotype: The junction does not match germline at one end; this may be a read error. The chain employs TRBV6-5 and TRBJ2-3; D is perhaps TRBD2 (5 bases). The length of the CDR3 is 14 residues. The germline V gene has CDR1 MNHEY and CDR2 SVGAGI. The DNA of the CDR3 is TGCGCCAGCGGTTGGGTCGGACGCACAGATACGCAGTATTTT. It yields the protein CASGWVGRTDTQYF.

This clonotype has a handful of counts. The rearrangement links TRBV15 to TRBJ2-5; TRBD1 matches at 8 bases. V shed 1 base and J 4 bases; nucleotides not matched to a gene: 8. Germline loops: CDR1 LNHNV, CDR2 YYDKDF (reference sequence). The CDR3 runs to 16 residues. Here the CDR3 reads CATSRAILDRGETQYF. In nucleotides, the CDR3 is TGTGCCACCAGCAGAGCCATCTTAGACAGGGGAGAGACCCAGTACTTC.

Regarding this clonotype: The junction departs from germline at one end; a sequencing error may be responsible. This sequence joins TRBV11-2 and TRBJ2-1; D possibly corresponds to TRBD2 (6 bases). The CDR3 covers 18 residues. The germline CDR1 and CDR2 sequences are SGHAT and FQNNGV. CDR3 loop: CAGSFPRLVGEPYNEQFF. In DNA form, the CDR3 reads TGTGCCGGCAGCTTTCCTCGACTAGTTGGAGAACCCTACAATGAGCAGTTCTTC.

In regard to this clonotype: The junction and the germline gene differ at one end; a read error may be behind it. J is TRBJ2-7 and V is TRBV6-5; 8 nucleotides agree with TRBD1. This CDR3 comprises 16 residues. Germline V gene data show CDR1 as MNHEY and CDR2 as SVGAGI. CDR3 amino acids: CPSSYSRADRAAEQYF. The CDR3 bases are TGTCCCAGTAGTTACTCGAGGGCGGACAGGGCTGCCGAGCAGTACTTC.

Only one count was recorded for this clonotype. The germline gene is not matched at one end of the junction; a read error may be the cause. This rearrangement joins TRBV5-1 to TRBJ1-6; 10 bases agree with TRBD1. The CDR3 loop spans 16 amino acids. Germline-derived CDR1 and CDR2 are SGHRS and YFSETQ. The chain's CDR3 is CANSLSGTGDSSPLHF. The CDR3, as DNA: TGCGCCAACAGCTTATCCGGGACAGGGGATAGTTCACCCCTCCACTTT.

Only one count was recorded for this clonotype. The J gene is TRBJ2-2, the V gene TRBV4-1, with D tentatively TRBD2 (6 bases). The CDR3 is made up of 18 amino acids. Trimming cost V 2 bases and J 0 bases, with 16 bases left between them. From germline, CDR1 is MGHRA and CDR2 YSYEKL. CDR3 loop: CASSQSPAGTANTGELFF. The CDR3 bases are TGCGCCAGCAGCCAAAGTCCGGCCGGGACTGCGAACACCGGGGAGCTGTTTTTT.

This chain joins TRBV7-9 and TRBJ2-7; D gene ambiguous. Germline CDR1 is SEHNR and CDR2 is FQNEAQ (reference sequence). CDR3 length equals 13 residues. V gave up 5 bases and J gave up 0 bases, with 8 bases separating them. CDR3 protein: CASSLSSSYEQYF. CDR3 bases: TGTGCCAGCAGCCTATCCTCCTCCTACGAGCAGTACTTC.

A remark on this clonotype: Relative to the germline gene, one junction end is altered; a read error may explain this. The chain recombines TRBV29-1 with TRBJ2-1; the D gene is possibly TRBD1 (5 bases). The CDR3 has 13 residues. Germline V lookup: CDR1 SQVTM, CDR2 ANQGSEA. CDR3 DNA: TGCAACGTTGACAGTAACTCCTACAATGAGCAGTTCTTC. This encodes CNVDSNSYNEQFF.

The chain is built from TRBV6-5 and TRBJ2-1; tentative D call: TRBD1 (6 bases). Germline CDR1 MNHEY, CDR2 SVGAGI. The CDR3 runs to 14 residues. Deletions cut 5 bases from V and 9 bases from J, with 17 bases between. CDR3 region: CASSIYRADIEQFF. The CDR3 coding sequence is TGTGCCAGCAGTATATACAGGGCCGACATTGAGCAGTTCTTC.

Regarding this clonotype: Here the CDR3 omits its conserved ending phenylalanine or tryptophan, so a read error is the likely source. V usage is TRBV10-3 and J usage is TRBJ2-3, with 7 bases that match TRBD2. The CDR3 loop spans 14 amino acids. Germline CDR1 is ENHRY and CDR2 is SYGVKD. V was clipped by 4 bases and J by 1 base; unmatched bases: 2. CDR3 DNA sequence: TGTGCCATCAGTGGACGGGGGGGCACAGATACGCAGTATGTT. The encoded protein is CAISGRGGTDTQYV.

Note on this clonotype: No conserved phenylalanine or tryptophan is present at the end of the CDR3, so a read error is the likely explanation. CDR3 sequence reads: CAISGGTLQAGGKQRNEQYL. DNA for the CDR3: TGTGCCATCAGTGGGGGTACCCTCCAAGCAGGGGGGAAGCAGCGAAATGAGCAGTACCTC. V is TRBV10-3 and J is TRBJ2-7; D is perhaps TRBD1 (7 bases). The CDR3 spans 20 residues. Germline CDR1 ENHRY, CDR2 SYGVKD. The germline V and J ends were trimmed by 4 bases and 7 bases, with 35 bases remaining between them.

A note on this clonotype: A single base separates this from a much larger clone, so it may be a read error. V usage is TRBV28 and J usage is TRBJ2-5; a weak D match, TRBD2 (6 bases). In germline, CDR1 is MDHEN, CDR2 SYDVKM. This CDR3 comprises 13 residues. The CDR3 region is CASSLFGGETQCF. The DNA of the CDR3 is TGTGCCAGCAGTTTATTTGGAGGGGAGACCCAGTGCTTC.

With regard to this clonotype: The junction departs from the called germline gene at one end, perhaps through a read error. The rearrangement links TRBV5-6 to TRBJ2-2, with D possibly TRBD1 on 7 matching bases. Per the germline V gene, CDR1 is SGHDT and CDR2 is YYEEEE. This CDR3 comprises 15 residues. This CDR3 reads CASSLRQGRAGGLFF. For the CDR3, the DNA is TGTGCCAGCAGCTTACGACAGGGAAGGGCCGGGGGGCTGTTTTTT.

With respect to this clonotype: It may be a read error: a sequence one base away is much more abundant. The V and J genes are TRBV30 and TRBJ2-1; D tentatively reads TRBD1 or TRBD2 (5 bases each). Trimming left V 5 bases short and J 0 bases short, with 14 bases between. There are 15 residues in the CDR3. CDR1 and CDR2 (germline): GTSNPN, SVGIG (reference sequence). This CDR3 is CAWGPGPNSYNEQFF. The CDR3 DNA reads TGTGCCTGGGGGCCGGGGCCCAACTCCTACAATGAGCAGTTCTTC.

As concerns this clonotype: The conserved phenylalanine or tryptophan normally closing the CDR3 is absent here, so this likely arose from a read error. The chain employs TRBV11-3 and TRBJ2-1; D is possibly TRBD1 (5 bases). The germline V gene encodes CDR1 SGHNT and CDR2 YENEEA. The CDR3 runs 14 residues. V was cut by 10 bases and J by 6 bases, with 19 bases left in between. Here the CDR3 reads CAISLVGQGNEQFS. The DNA of the CDR3 is TGTGCCATCAGTTTAGTTGGGCAGGGCAATGAGCAGTTCTCC.

Note on this clonotype: Relative to the germline gene, one junction end is altered; a read error may explain this. J is TRBJ2-7 and V is TRBV6-5; the match to TRBD1 covers 8 bases. Looked up from germline, CDR1 is MNHEY and CDR2 is SVGAGI. This CDR3 comprises 12 residues. CDR3 sequence reads: CDSRQGSGEQYF. The CDR3 nucleotides read TGTGACAGCAGACAGGGGTCTGGCGAGCAGTACTTC.

To note about this clonotype: At one of its ends the junction is not consistent with the germline gene, which may arise from a read error. This chain connects TRBV4-2 to TRBJ2-1, with a possible D match to TRBD1 (6 bases). Germline assignment: CDR1 LGHNA and CDR2 YNFKEQ. This CDR3 is built from 16 residues. CDR3 residues: CASNIGLGGPWDEQFF. The DNA for the CDR3 is TGTGCCAGCAACATCGGGCTTGGGGGCCCCTGGGATGAACAGTTCTTC.

About this clonotype: At one of its ends the junction is not consistent with the germline gene, which may arise from a read error. The CDR3 region is CAGGIGRFPEPLHF. The CDR3 DNA follows: TGTGCCGGCGGCATCGGACGGTTTCCCGAGCCCCTGCATTTT. The chain has TRBV11-2 and TRBJ1-5, with D unresolved. Germline CDR1 is SGHAT and CDR2 is FQNNGV. The CDR3 is made up of 14 amino acids.

Comment on this clonotype: The final CDR3 position lacks the conserved phenylalanine or tryptophan, pointing to a likely read error. Because the CDR3's place on the DNA is in doubt, the DNA is left out and the CDR3 is given as listed by TCRdb. The chain is built from TRBV11-2 and TRBJ2-3; the D segment call TRBD2 is taken from the table without a DNA check. The germline CDR1 and CDR2 sequences are SGHAT and FQNNGV. With termini counted, the CDR3 has 16 amino acids. Here the CDR3 reads CANSPPTSGSTDTHYL.

As to this clonotype: Relative to the germline gene, one junction end is altered; a read error may explain this. This chain links TRBV6-6 with TRBJ1-6; no definite D call. There are 15 residues in the CDR3. The germline CDR1 and CDR2 sequences are MNHNY and SVGAGI (reference sequence). CDR3 loop: CASSYSERIISLLHF. The CDR3 nucleotides read TGTGCCAGCAGTTACTCGGAGAGGATCATTTCACTCCTCCACTTT.

Details on this clonotype: Relative to the germline gene, one junction end is altered; a read error may explain this. This rearrangement joins TRBV5-4 to TRBJ2-2; TRBD2 is a possible D gene (6 bases). Per germline, CDR1 SGHNT and CDR2 YYREEE (reference sequence). The CDR3 contains 15 residues. In nucleotides, the CDR3 is TGTGCCGGCAGCCCTTTTAGCGGAGCCACCGGGGAGCTGTTTTTT. Amino acids: CAGSPFSGATGELFF.

A note on this clonotype: Here the CDR3 omits its conserved ending phenylalanine or tryptophan, so a read error is the likely source. V usage is TRBV11-2 and J usage is TRBJ2-5; TRBD1 might be the D (6 bases). CDR1 SGHAT and CDR2 FQNNGV come from the germline V gene. The CDR3 runs to 14 residues. CDR3 residues: CASSLERDTETQYI. The CDR3, as DNA: TGTGCCAGCAGCTTAGAAAGGGACACTGAGACTCAGTACATC.

With respect to this clonotype: This sequence may be a read error, since a much larger clone differs from it by one base. V is TRBV5-4 and J is TRBJ1-1; D gene ambiguous. This CDR3 has 12 residues. CDR1 and CDR2 (germline): SGHNT, YYREEE (reference sequence). For the CDR3, the DNA is TGTGCCAGCAGCCAGGAGAACGCTGAAGCTTTCTTT. The encoded protein is CASSQENAEAFF.